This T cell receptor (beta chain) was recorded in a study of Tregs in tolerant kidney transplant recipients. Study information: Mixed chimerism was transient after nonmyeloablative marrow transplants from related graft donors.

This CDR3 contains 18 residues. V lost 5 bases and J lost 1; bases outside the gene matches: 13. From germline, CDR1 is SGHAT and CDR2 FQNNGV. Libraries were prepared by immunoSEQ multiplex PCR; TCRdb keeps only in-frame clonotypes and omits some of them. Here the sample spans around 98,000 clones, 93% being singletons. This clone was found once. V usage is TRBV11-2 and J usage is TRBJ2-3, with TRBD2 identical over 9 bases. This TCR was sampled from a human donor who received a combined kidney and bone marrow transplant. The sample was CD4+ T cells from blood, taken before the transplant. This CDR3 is CASSPRLAARYGTDTQYF. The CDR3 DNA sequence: TGTGCCAGCAGCCCAAGACTAGCGGCTCGGTATGGCACAGATACGCAGTATTTT.